Listed below are T cell receptor beta chains from one sample, sequenced in a study of OX40 agonist ivuxolimab in advanced cancers. Libraries were prepared by immunoSEQ multiplex PCR; TCRdb keeps only in-frame clonotypes and omits some of them. Of tens of thousands of clones detected, 80% to 90% appear once; the ten largest clones hold more than 0.95%. The specimen was CD4+ or CD8+ T cells sorted from blood, collected in a trial of the OX40 agonist ivuxolimab. Source of these receptors: an adult with an advanced solid tumor such as melanoma, head and neck, liver or kidney cancer. The CDR3 runs from the conserved cysteine through the conserved F or W. The D gene is left open where the match is weak. The listing skips clone size in some rows; elsewhere it reads once, few, many or a size class.

clone size | J gene | V gene | D gene | CDR3 DNA | CDR3 protein
- | TRBJ1-2 | TRBV28 | - | TGTGCCAGCAGTTTATACCCTAATGGCTACACCTTC | CASSLYPNGYTF
- | TRBJ2-1 | TRBV5-4 | - | TGTGCCAGCAGCTTGGCCAGCGGTGTTAGCTCCTACAATGAGCAGTTCTTC | CASSLASGVSSYNEQFF
- | TRBJ1-1 | TRBV27 | TRBD1 | TGTGCCAGCAGTTCGTTGACAGGGGGCGCGGACACTGAAGCTTTCTTT | CASSSLTGGADTEAFF
- | TRBJ1-6 | TRBV5-1 | TRBD1 | TGCGCCAGCAGCTCTGGGACAGGGGATTCACCCCTCCACTTT | CASSSGTGDSPLHF
- | TRBJ1-4 | TRBV5-8 | - | TGTGCCAGCAGCTTGTCTCCGGGGTCTAATGAAAAACTGTTTTTT | CASSLSPGSNEKLFF
- | TRBJ1-5 | TRBV5-8 | - | TGTGCCAGCAGTTTGAATCCTGCCCCCAATCAGCCCCAGCATTTT | CASSLNPAPNQPQHF
- | TRBJ1-1 | TRBV6-5 | - | TGTGCCAGCAGCCGAGAGACTGTCATGCTAACTGAAGCTTTCTTT | CASSRETVMLTEAFF
- | TRBJ2-7 | TRBV11-1 | TRBD1 | TGTGCCAGCAGCTTAGGGACGACAGGGCTTACGTCCTACGAGCAGTACTTC | CASSLGTTGLTSYEQYF
few | TRBJ1-2 | TRBV30 | - | TGTGCCTGGAGTGTGGGGTACGGCTACACCTTC | CAWSVGYGYTF
- | TRBJ2-5 | TRBV18 | - | TGTGCCAGCTCACCACCGGGGCAAGAGACCCAGTACTTC | CASSPPGQETQYF
- | TRBJ1-3 | TRBV10-3 | - | TGTGCCATCAGTGGTAGATACGCCTCAGGGGCCCGTGGAAACACCATATATTTT | CAISGRYASGARGNTIYF
- | TRBJ1-5 | TRBV28 | TRBD1 | TGTGCCAGCAGCCTAAGGACAGGGGGCAATCAGCCCCAGCATTTT | CASSLRTGGNQPQHF
- | TRBJ1-5 | TRBV10-2 | - | TGCGCCAGCAGTGAGTCGTCGCTCAGTCAGCCCCAGCATTTT | CASSESSLSQPQHF
- | TRBJ2-3 | TRBV7-3 | TRBD2 | TGTGCCAGCAGCCCCCGACTAGCGGGGGGGCAAGATACGCAGTATTTT | CASSPRLAGGQDTQYF
few | TRBJ1-2 | TRBV19 | - | TGTGCCAGCCTTGGAGGGACCTATGGCTACACCTTC | CASLGGTYGYTF
- | TRBJ2-3 | TRBV6-4 | TRBD2 | TGTGCCAGCAGTGACTCTAGCGGGGGCTGGGATACGCAGTATTTT | CASSDSSGGWDTQYF
- | TRBJ1-1 | TRBV5-1 | - | TGCGCCAGCAGCCGGGGTGTGGGGGATGAAGCTTTCTTT | CASSRGVGDEAFF
- | TRBJ1-2 | TRBV5-1 | - | TGCGCCAGCAGCTTGGCCGGGACCTATGGCTACACCTTC | CASSLAGTYGYTF
- | TRBJ1-3 | TRBV2 | TRBD1 | TGTGCCAGCACCTGGGACAGGGCCGGTAACACCATATATTTT | CASTWDRAGNTIYF
- | TRBJ1-2 | TRBV6-5 | - | TGTGCCAGCAGTGCCGGGGACACCAACTATGGCTACACCTTC | CASSAGDTNYGYTF
few | TRBJ1-1 | TRBV5-5 | TRBD1 | TGTGCCAGCAGTAGAACAGGGGGAGGATTTGACACTGAAGCTTTCTTT | CASSRTGGGFDTEAFF
- | TRBJ1-2 | TRBV18 | - | TGTGCCAGCTCACCCGACGGGAGCTATGGCTACACCTTC | CASSPDGSYGYTF
- | TRBJ2-7 | TRBV7-9 | - | TGTGCCAGCAGCGGGGACCAACGGGGAAGCGAGCAGTACTTC | CASSGDQRGSEQYF
- | TRBJ1-2 | TRBV2 | TRBD1 | TGTGCCAGCAGGAGACAGGGCTTTAATGGCTACACCTTC | CASRRQGFNGYTF
- | TRBJ1-4 | TRBV19 | - | TGTGCCAGTAGTATAGATCGAGCAGGGGAAGGAAAACTGTTTTTT | CASSIDRAGEGKLFF
- | TRBJ1-1 | TRBV19 | - | TGTGCCAGTAGTATAGGGGTCGGTACTGAAGCTTTCTTT | CASSIGVGTEAFF
- | TRBJ2-3 | TRBV19 | - | TGTGCCAGTACTCCGGGTGGCAGGGAGCAAACAGATACGCAGTATTTT | CASTPGGREQTDTQYF
- | TRBJ2-1 | TRBV11-3 | - | TGTGCCAGCAGCTTAGTATTCGCGGCAGGGGTGAATGAGCAGTTCTTC | CASSLVFAAGVNEQFF
- | TRBJ1-1 | TRBV5-1 | TRBD1 | TGCGCCAGCAGCTCGATACTCCTGACAGGGGCAGGGGGGAACACTGAAGCTTTCTTT | CASSSILLTGAGGNTEAFF
- | TRBJ2-5 | TRBV25-1 | TRBD2 | TGTGCCAGCAGTGAATTCGGGGGGGCCGGAGAGACCCAGTACTTC | CASSEFGGAGETQYF
- | TRBJ2-3 | TRBV5-1 | TRBD1 | TGCGCCAGCAGCCCGGGGACAGGGACCGGTACGCAGTATTTT | CASSPGTGTGTQYF
- | TRBJ1-2 | TRBV5-6 | - | TGTGCCAGCAGCCACCGGGGGGGCCACCGCTATGGCTACACCTTC | CASSHRGGHRYGYTF
- | TRBJ1-4 | TRBV7-9 | - | TGTGCCAGCAGCCTTCTAAAGACAGGTCTTAATGAAAAACTGTTTTTT | CASSLLKTGLNEKLFF
- | TRBJ2-5 | TRBV28 | - | TGTGCCAGCAGTTTAGGGAGGTGGGAGACCCAGTACTTC | CASSLGRWETQYF
- | TRBJ2-3 | TRBV4-3 | - | TGCGCCAGCAGCCAAATGGACAGGGAGGGCCGCGGGAATACGCAGTATTTT | CASSQMDREGRGNTQYF
- | TRBJ2-1 | TRBV7-2 | TRBD2 | TGTGCCAGCAGCCCTCCCTGGCGGGGGGGTCCTTCCTACAATGAGCAGTTCTTC | CASSPPWRGGPSYNEQFF
- | TRBJ1-4 | TRBV6-5 | - | TGTGCCAGCAGTTATTCCATTCCCGAGAATGAAAAACTGTTTTTT | CASSYSIPENEKLFF
- | TRBJ2-5 | TRBV9 | - | TGTGCCAGCAGCGGTTCGTGGGGTCCAGAGACCCAGTACTTC | CASSGSWGPETQYF
- | TRBJ2-3 | TRBV9 | - | TGTGCCAGCAGCGATGCGGTATGGGATACGCAGTATTTT | CASSDAVWDTQYF
- | TRBJ2-2 | TRBV19 | TRBD1 | TGTGCCAGTAGTTGGACAGGGGATAACACCGGGGAGCTGTTTTTT | CASSWTGDNTGELFF
- | TRBJ1-1 | TRBV2 | TRBD1 | TGTGCCAGCAGTGGACAGGGTTTGAACACTGAAGCTTTCTTT | CASSGQGLNTEAFF
once | TRBJ2-2 | TRBV19 | TRBD2 | TGTGCCAGTAGTATAAGCCTAGCGGGGGGAACCGGGGAGCTGTTTTTT | CASSISLAGGTGELFF
- | TRBJ1-2 | TRBV7-2 | TRBD1 | TGTGCCAGCAGCCGCGGGACAGGGAGCGATGGCTACACCTTC | CASSRGTGSDGYTF
- | TRBJ2-7 | TRBV27 | - | TGTGCCAGCAGTTTAGGACGGCTCACCTACGAGCAGTACTTC | CASSLGRLTYEQYF
- | TRBJ1-6 | TRBV5-1 | - | TGCGCCAGCAGCTTGGAGGAAACCTATAATTCACCCCTCCACTTT | CASSLEETYNSPLHF
few | TRBJ1-6 | TRBV30 | - | TGTGCCTGGAAAGGGGGTGATTCACCCCTCCACTTT | CAWKGGDSPLHF